This T cell receptor beta chain was documented in a study of shared clonotypes between healthy human individuals. Looking at the study overall: Each donor's CD4 naive and CD4 memory cells filled three plates apiece, CD8 naive two, and CD8 memory one. Study-wide points: The study generally estimated greater richness for naive than memory subsets. At large depth, rarefaction still showed sorted-subset sequencing to be incomplete. Between a handful of donors, naive CD4 clonotypes were shared at a level of about 5%.

Naive CD8 populations comprised CD45RO-negative cells positively selected for CCR7, excluding terminally differentiated effector memory CD45RA+ cells. On this clone: Its cognate antigen is unknown.

TCRdb keeps only in-frame clones here, not all; method: immunoSEQ multiplex PCR. This table has roughly 2 million clones, roughly 94% appearing once. The CDR3 contains 15 residues. Deletions cut 4 bases from V and 5 bases from J, with 18 bases between. Germline values: CDR1 SGHNT, CDR2 YYREEE (reference sequence). This chain joins TRBV5-4 and TRBJ2-5; possibly TRBD2 for D (5 bases). The sequence was obtained from a man younger than 35 in good health. The sequenced sample was naive CD8+ T cells sorted from blood. The CDR3 bases are TGTGCCAGCAGCCGGAGTGAAAACCGGGATGAGACCCAGTACTTC. It specifies CASSRSENRDETQYF.